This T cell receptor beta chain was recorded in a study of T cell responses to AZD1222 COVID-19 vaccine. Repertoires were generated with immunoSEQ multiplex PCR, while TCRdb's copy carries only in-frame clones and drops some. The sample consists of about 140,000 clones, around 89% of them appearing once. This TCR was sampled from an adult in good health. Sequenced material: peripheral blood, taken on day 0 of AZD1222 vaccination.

The CDR3 nucleotides read TGTGCCAGCAGCTTAGCAGCATCCGATGAGCAGTTCTTC. It translates to CASSLAASDEQFF. The chain has TRBV7-8 and TRBJ2-1; D gene ambiguous. The germline V gene has CDR1 SGHVS and CDR2 FQNEAQ. V lost 0 bases and J lost 8, with 8 bases in between. CDR3 length: 13 residues.